This T cell receptor beta chain originates from a study of cytomegalovirus exposure and HLA in healthy donors. Across the study: From donors who were HLA-typed, an early data release held 81 million or so unique TCRs.

With 60 Vbeta and 13 Jbeta primers, the PCR was carried out. Clones were read by immunoSEQ multiplex PCR, and TCRdb kept only the in-frame ones, dropping some. The data contain about 120,000 clones, roughly 80% of them seen just once; the ten biggest clones take up more than 20%. Broader study findings: Association with HLA alleles at 0.05 false discovery rate was found for roughly 17,000 TCR beta sequences in a later analysis.

This clone came up once. Its antigen is as yet unknown. CDR1 is SGDLS, CDR2 YYNGEE, per germline. The length of the CDR3 is 15 residues. Trimming removed 4 bases at V and 5 bases at J, with 17 bases between. The receptor was isolated from a man aged 25-45 years in good health and CMV-seropositive. The source material was PBMCs. The gene calls are TRBV9 and TRBJ2-3; possible D gene TRBD2, 6 bases. The CDR3 protein is CASSPNAGYLDTQYF. In DNA, the CDR3 is TGTGCCAGCAGCCCTAACGCGGGATATCTAGATACGCAGTATTTT.